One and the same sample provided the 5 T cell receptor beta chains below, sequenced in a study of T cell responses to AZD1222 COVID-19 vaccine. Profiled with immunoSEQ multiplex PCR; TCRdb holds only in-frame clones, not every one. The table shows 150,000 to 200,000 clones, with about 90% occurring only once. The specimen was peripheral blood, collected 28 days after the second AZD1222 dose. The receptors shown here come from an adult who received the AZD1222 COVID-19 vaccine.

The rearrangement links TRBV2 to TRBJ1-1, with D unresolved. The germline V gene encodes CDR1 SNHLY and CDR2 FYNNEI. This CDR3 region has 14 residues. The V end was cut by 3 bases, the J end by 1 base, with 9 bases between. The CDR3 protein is CASSDLPPNTEAFF. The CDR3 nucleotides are TGTGCCAGCAGTGATCTTCCTCCGAACACTGAAGCTTTCTTT.

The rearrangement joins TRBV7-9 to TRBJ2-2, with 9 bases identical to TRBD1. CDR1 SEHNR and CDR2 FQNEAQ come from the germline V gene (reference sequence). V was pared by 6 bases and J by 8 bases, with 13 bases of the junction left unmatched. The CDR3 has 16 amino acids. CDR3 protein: CASSYGQGRSPGELFF. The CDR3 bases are TGTGCCAGCAGTTATGGACAGGGGAGATCACCGGGGGAGCTGTTTTTT.

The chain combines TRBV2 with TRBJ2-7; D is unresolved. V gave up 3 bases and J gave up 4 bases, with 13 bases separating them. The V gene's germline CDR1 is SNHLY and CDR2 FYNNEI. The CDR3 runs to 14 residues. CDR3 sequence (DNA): TGTGCCAGCAGTGACTTGGACGGTACATACGAGCAGTACTTC. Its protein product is CASSDLDGTYEQYF. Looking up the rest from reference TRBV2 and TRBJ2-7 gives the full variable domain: EPEVTQTPSHQVTQMGQEVILRCVPISNHLYFYWYRQILGQKVEFLVSFYNNEISEKSEIFDDQFSVERPDGSNFTLKIRSTKLEDSAMYFCASSDLDGTYEQYFGPGTRLTVT.

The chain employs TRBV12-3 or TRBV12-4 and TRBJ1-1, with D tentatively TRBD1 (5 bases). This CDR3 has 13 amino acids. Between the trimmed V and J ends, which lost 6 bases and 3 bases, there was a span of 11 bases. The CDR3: CASSADTHTEAFF. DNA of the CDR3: TGTGCCAGCAGCGCGGACACCCACACTGAAGCTTTCTTT.

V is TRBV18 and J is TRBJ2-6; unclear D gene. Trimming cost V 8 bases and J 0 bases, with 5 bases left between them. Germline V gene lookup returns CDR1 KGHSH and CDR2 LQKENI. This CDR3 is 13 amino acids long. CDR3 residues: CASTISGANVLTF. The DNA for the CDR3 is TGTGCCAGCACCATCTCTGGGGCCAACGTCCTGACTTTC.